The present entry profiles one TCR beta chain with its context. Sequenced by immunoSEQ multiplex PCR; TCRdb stores in-frame clones only, minus some. The sample carries around 160,000 clones, 91% recorded once. This entry is derived from a study of T cell responses to AZD1222 COVID-19 vaccine. The sequence came from an adult in good health. The sequencing here drew on peripheral blood, taken on day 0 of AZD1222 vaccination.

CDR3 region: CASNGPGQREAFF. The DNA of the CDR3 is TGTGCCAGCAACGGTCCGGGCCAGCGGGAAGCTTTCTTT. The chain carries TRBV6-5 and TRBJ1-1; unclear D gene. Trimming cost V 7 bases and J 8 bases, with 17 bases left between them. There are 13 residues in the CDR3. CDR1 is MNHEY and CDR2 is SVGAGI in the germline V gene.